Listed below are T cell receptor beta chains from one sample, sequenced in a study of T cell responses to AZD1222 COVID-19 vaccine. Data came from immunoSEQ multiplex PCR; TCRdb stores just in-frame clones and leaves some out. The sample carries over 90,000 clones, about 93% recorded once. This specimen was peripheral blood, taken 28 days after the second AZD1222 dose. Receptor source: an adult who received the AZD1222 COVID-19 vaccine. Both conserved end residues are part of each CDR3. D genes are given only for firm matches. The size of a clone is reported for some rows only, either as once, few or many, or as a class for expanded clones.

TRBD2	-	TRBV24-1	TRBJ2-7	CATSDCGLAGDPSYEQYF	TGTGCCACCAGTGATTGCGGACTAGCGGGGGACCCCTCCTACGAGCAGTACTTC
-	-	TRBV18	TRBJ2-1	CASSSYMNEQFF	TGTGCCAGCTCATCATATATGAATGAGCAGTTCTTC
-	once	TRBV7-2	TRBJ1-5	CASSLGRSGSLSGAQHF	TGTGCCAGCAGCTTGGGCCGGTCAGGGTCGTTGTCCGGGGCCCAGCATTTT
-	-	TRBV9	TRBJ1-1	CASSTGQNTEAFF	TGTGCCAGCAGCACGGGACAGAACACTGAAGCTTTCTTT
TRBD1	-	TRBV11-2	TRBJ1-1	CASSSQGGTTEAFF	TGTGCCAGCAGCTCGCAGGGGGGGACGACTGAAGCTTTCTTT
-	-	TRBV6-1	TRBJ2-2	CASSDWGASSTGELFF	TGTGCCAGCAGTGATTGGGGGGCGAGCTCCACCGGGGAGCTGTTTTTT
TRBD1	-	TRBV5-1	TRBJ1-1	CASSLDGQGYAFF	TGCGCCAGCAGCTTGGACGGACAGGGGTATGCTTTCTTT
-	-	TRBV7-2	TRBJ2-1	CASSLGAVNNEQFF	TGTGCCAGCAGCTTAGGCGCAGTCAACAATGAGCAGTTCTTC
-	-	TRBV6-2/TRBV6-3	TRBJ1-5	CASSSGQPQHF	TGTGCCAGCAGTTCGGGTCAGCCCCAGCATTTT
-	-	TRBV29-1	TRBJ2-7	CSVDITGLEQYF	TGCAGCGTTGATATAACAGGGTTGGAGCAGTACTTC
TRBD2	-	TRBV7-9	TRBJ2-2	CASNRGGGTGELFF	TGTGCCAGCAACCGCGGGGGGGGCACCGGGGAGCTGTTTTTT
TRBD1	-	TRBV29-1	TRBJ2-5	CSVEVDREETQYF	TGCAGCGTTGAAGTGGACAGGGAAGAGACCCAGTACTTC
-	-	TRBV5-1	TRBJ1-1	CASSLVGSMNTEAFF	TGCGCCAGCAGCTTGGTAGGGTCAATGAACACTGAAGCTTTCTTT
-	once	TRBV11-2	TRBJ1-4	CASSPAGGEKLFF	TGTGCCAGCAGCCCAGCCGGTGGGGAAAAACTGTTTTTT
TRBD2	-	TRBV5-1	TRBJ2-7	CASSLLAGAPYEQYF	TGCGCCAGCAGCTTACTAGCGGGGGCCCCCTACGAGCAGTACTTC
-	-	TRBV10-1	TRBJ2-7	CASSESIPPGEQYF	TGCGCCAGCAGTGAGTCGATCCCCCCGGGGGAGCAGTACTTC
TRBD1	-	TRBV28	TRBJ1-2	CASSLPLGQGAKGYTF	TGTGCCAGCAGTTTACCCCTCGGACAGGGGGCGAAAGGCTACACCTTC
-	-	TRBV19	TRBJ1-1	CASSLRSEAFF	TGTGCCAGTAGTCTGCGGTCTGAAGCTTTCTTT
TRBD1	once	TRBV4-1	TRBJ2-7	CASSYGQGDYEQYF	TGCGCCAGCAGCTACGGACAGGGCGACTACGAGCAGTACTTC
TRBD1	-	TRBV4-1	TRBJ2-7	CASSQGQGIGEQYF	TGCGCCAGCAGCCAAGGACAGGGAATAGGGGAGCAGTACTTC
-	-	TRBV19	TRBJ1-1	CASSPETVRSTEAFF	TGTGCCAGTAGTCCGGAGACAGTGAGGAGCACTGAAGCTTTCTTT
-	-	TRBV19	TRBJ1-1	CASSLHDGGTEAFF	TGTGCCAGTAGTTTACACGACGGTGGTACTGAAGCTTTCTTT
-	-	TRBV4-2	TRBJ1-1	CASSQGAAGAFF	TGTGCCAGCAGCCAAGGGGCCGCGGGAGCTTTCTTT
-	-	TRBV4-2	TRBJ2-2	CASSQRRGTGTGELFF	TGTGCCAGCAGCCAACGCAGGGGCACGGGCACCGGGGAGCTGTTTTTT
-	-	TRBV10-1	TRBJ1-4	CASSPPFIVRAPTNEKLFF	TGCGCCAGCAGTCCCCCGTTCATCGTCAGGGCCCCAACTAATGAAAAACTGTTTTTT
TRBD2	-	TRBV6-2/TRBV6-3	TRBJ2-1	CASSYRPGLAGGRRVNDEQFF	TGTGCCAGCAGTTACCGTCCGGGACTAGCGGGGGGGAGGAGGGTCAATGACGAGCAGTTCTTC
-	-	TRBV6-5	TRBJ2-1	CASSRRQLNNEQFF	TGTGCCAGCAGCCGACGACAGCTAAACAATGAGCAGTTCTTC
-	-	TRBV30	TRBJ1-5	CAWSHSRNQPQHF	TGTGCCTGGAGTCACTCCCGGAATCAGCCCCAGCATTTT
-	-	TRBV4-1	TRBJ2-7	CASSQPDSYEQYF	TGCGCCAGCAGCCAACCCGATAGTTACGAGCAGTACTTC
-	-	TRBV19	TRBJ1-2	CASMLNTANYGYTF	TGTGCCAGTATGCTGAACACGGCTAACTATGGCTACACCTTC
-	-	TRBV18	TRBJ2-1	CASSLGNEQFF	TGTGCCAGCTCACTTGGCAATGAGCAGTTCTTC
TRBD1	-	TRBV11-1	TRBJ2-1	CASFRGTGTYNEQFF	TGTGCCTCGTTTAGAGGGACAGGGACATACAATGAGCAGTTCTTC
-	-	TRBV30	TRBJ1-2	CAWKQALSDGYTF	TGTGCCTGGAAACAAGCCCTATCCGATGGCTACACCTTC
-	-	TRBV19	TRBJ1-2	CASSIWDGYTF	TGTGCCAGTAGTATTTGGGATGGCTACACCTTC
-	-	TRBV6-5	TRBJ1-1	CASSYKGNTEAFF	TGTGCCAGCAGTTACAAAGGGAACACTGAAGCTTTCTTT
-	-	TRBV5-5	TRBJ1-1	CASSWGYTEAFF	TGTGCCAGCAGCTGGGGGTACACTGAAGCTTTCTTT
-	-	TRBV4-2	TRBJ2-1	CASSQVSPYSYNEQFF	TGTGCCAGCAGCCAAGTCTCCCCCTACTCCTACAATGAGCAGTTCTTC
-	-	TRBV29-1	TRBJ1-2	CSVVSASTEYTF	TGCAGCGTTGTCTCCGCGAGTACGGAATACACCTTC
-	-	TRBV19	TRBJ2-7	CASSQGKSIGSEQYF	TGTGCCAGTAGTCAAGGGAAATCGATAGGGTCCGAGCAGTACTTC
-	-	TRBV6-5	TRBJ2-1	CASSYRDEQFF	TGTGCCAGCAGTTACCGGGATGAGCAGTTCTTC
-	-	TRBV9	TRBJ1-4	CASSTGQSATNEKLFF	TGTGCCAGCAGCACAGGACAGAGTGCAACTAATGAAAAACTGTTTTTT
-	-	TRBV18	TRBJ1-5	CASSPGTGRQPQHF	TGTGCCAGCTCACCCGGTACAGGGCGGCAGCCCCAGCATTTT
-	-	TRBV4-2	TRBJ1-5	CASSQAGPQPQHF	TGTGCCAGCAGCCAAGCGGGACCTCAGCCCCAGCATTTT
-	-	TRBV18	TRBJ1-2	CASSPPTGTHYGYTF	TGTGCCAGCTCACCACCAACCGGGACCCACTATGGCTACACCTTC
TRBD1	-	TRBV25-1	TRBJ2-4	CASSGTRGGPKNIQYF	TGTGCCAGCAGTGGAACCCGAGGGGGCCCCAAAAACATTCAGTACTTC
-	once	TRBV7-9	TRBJ2-5	CASSLNQETQYF	TGTGCCAGCAGCTTAAACCAAGAGACCCAGTACTTC
-	-	TRBV4-1	TRBJ2-4	CASSQRGTRLDIQYF	TGCGCCAGCAGCCAACGGGGGACCCGTCTCGACATTCAGTACTTC
-	once	TRBV6-5	TRBJ1-5	CASSYDSNQPQHF	TGTGCCAGCAGTTATGATAGCAATCAGCCCCAGCATTTT
-	-	TRBV25-1	TRBJ2-1	CASSVSVRNEQFF	TGTGCCAGCAGTGTTTCAGTCAGGAATGAGCAGTTCTTC
-	-	TRBV6-5	TRBJ1-1	CASRPGVTAGTEAFF	TGTGCCAGCAGGCCAGGGGTCACGGCGGGGACTGAAGCTTTCTTT